The 9 T cell receptor beta chains below all came from one sample that was sequenced in a study of vaccination and CD4 T cells after COVID-19. Treatment described: roughly 10-day PBMC culture with coronavirus spike peptide pools or control peptides (ViraFEST assay). The assay that was used to sequence DNA from cultured CD4+ T cells was the Oncomine TCR Beta short-read assay. TCRdb re-analysed the PCR reads in MiXCR, keeping a single row per CDR3 protein. The data show approximately 13,000 distinct CDR3 sequences, just under 80% seen once. No antigen has been assigned to these receptors. The sequenced sample consisted of CD4+ T cells from blood, cultured in vitro. The receptors were gathered from a human donor who had recovered from COVID-19.

The chain carries TRBV2 and TRBJ2-7; TRBD2 matches 8 bases. The CDR3 covers 14 residues. The junction had 8 bases not matched to a gene; V was cut back by 7 bases and J by 3 bases. Germline CDR1 reads SNHLY; CDR2 reads FYNNEI. For the CDR3, the DNA is TGTGCCAGCACCCAGGGACTAGTTAGCTACGAGCAGTACTTC. Its translation is CASTQGLVSYEQYF.

The chain links TRBV4-3 to TRBJ1-1; 8 positions match TRBD1. V dropped 3 bases and J dropped 3; count of bases not matched to a gene: 9. The V gene's germline CDR1 is LGHNA and CDR2 YSLEER. The CDR3 has 16 residues. CDR3 in DNA: TGCGCCAGCAGCCAGCTACAAGACAGGGGTCACACTGAAGCTTTCTTT. It translates to CASSQLQDRGHTEAFF.

The chain joins TRBV7-3 to TRBJ1-1, with D possibly matching TRBD1 (6 bases). The V gene lost 0 bases and the J gene lost 8 bases, with 7 bases spanning the gap. Germline CDR1 SGHTA, CDR2 FQGTGA. The CDR3 sequence is 12 residues long. CDR3 loop: CASSLTGTEAFF. The CDR3 DNA sequence: TGTGCCAGCAGCTTAACCGGGACAGAAGCTTTCTTT.

The V gene is TRBV28, the J gene TRBJ2-1; 9 nucleotides match TRBD1. The CDR3 runs 22 residues. V trimming: 5 bases; J trimming: 0 bases; junction bases outside the gene matches: 23. Germline assignment: CDR1 MDHEN and CDR2 SYDVKM. The CDR3 here is CASSLRAVRSRRQGGSYNEQFF. The CDR3 DNA reads as TGTGCCAGCAGTCTTAGGGCGGTGCGGTCCCGCAGACAGGGGGGCTCCTACAATGAGCAGTTCTTC.

The chain joins TRBV20-1 to TRBJ1-1; unclear D gene. Germline V gene sequence: CDR1 DFQATT, CDR2 SNEGSKA (reference sequence). This CDR3 is built from 13 residues. V was shortened by 1 base and J by 0 bases, with 6 bases between the two germline ends. Written as DNA, the CDR3 is TGCAGTGCTAGAGTCGTCATGAACACTGAAGCTTTCTTT. Its translation is CSARVVMNTEAFF.

This sequence joins TRBV24-1 and TRBJ2-7; D gene ambiguous. V gave up 2 bases and J gave up 1 base, with 11 bases separating them. Germline CDR1 is KGHDR and CDR2 is SFDVKD. The CDR3 is 15 amino acids. The CDR3 is CATSDSRGRSYEQYF. The CDR3 DNA follows: TGTGCCACCAGTGATTCCCGTGGGCGGTCCTACGAGCAGTACTTC.

This sequence joins TRBV6-1 and TRBJ2-3; D gene ambiguous. Looked up from germline, CDR1 is MNHNS and CDR2 is SASEGT. The CDR3 is made up of 16 amino acids. Trimming cost V 6 bases and J 0 bases, with 16 bases left between them. The CDR3 DNA reads TGTGCCAGCAGCCTACTCCGAGGCCGTAGCACAGATACGCAGTATTTT. Translation: CASSLLRGRSTDTQYF.

The chain employs TRBV24-1 and TRBJ2-3, with D unclear. The CDR3 runs 13 residues. V dropped 4 bases and J dropped 3 bases, with 7 bases sitting between them. CDR1 and CDR2 (germline): KGHDR, SFDVKD. CDR3 protein: CATSDPPTDTQYF. The DNA of the CDR3 is TGTGCCACCAGTGACCCTCCGACAGATACGCAGTATTTT.

This chain connects TRBV15 to TRBJ1-5, with 9 positions matching TRBD1. Germline CDR1 and CDR2: LNHNV and YYDKDF (reference sequence). With V trimmed by 5 bases and J by 5 bases, 13 bases remained unmatched. The CDR3 totals 17 residues. CDR3 in DNA: TGTGCCACCAGCGGGCGGATCGGGACAGGGCCTGATCAGCCCCAGCATTTT. This encodes CATSGRIGTGPDQPQHF.